Below are 2 T cell receptor beta chains sequenced from a single sample in a study of a mutant IDH1 vaccine in newly diagnosed glioma. These receptors have no known antigen. Libraries were prepared by immunoSEQ multiplex PCR; TCRdb keeps only in-frame clonotypes and omits some of them. The sample consists of 45,000 or so clones, 88% of them appearing once. Time point here: week 35, safety follow-up. The study gave 300 ug of mutant IDH1 20-mer peptide per vaccine dose, with topical imiquimod. This specimen was PBMCs, taken from a glioma patient whose treatment included an IDH1 peptide vaccine. These receptors all stem from a woman aged 40 to 50 with glioma.

The J gene is TRBJ1-4, the V gene TRBV14; TRBD1 might be the D (6 bases). Trimming removed 1 base at V and 14 bases at J, with 14 bases between. The V gene's germline CDR1 is SGHDN and CDR2 FVKESK. This CDR3 has 13 amino acids. Written as DNA, the CDR3 is TGTGCCAGCAGCCAAGTAGGAGGGGGATGGCTGTTTTTT. Translating it yields CASSQVGGGWLFF.

This clone has only a few counts. The genes are TRBV29-1 and TRBJ1-1, with D tentatively TRBD1 (5 bases). In germline, CDR1 is SQVTM, CDR2 ANQGSEA. The CDR3 is made up of 13 amino acids. V lost 6 bases to trimming and J lost 2 bases, with 13 bases between them. In nucleotides, the CDR3 is TGCAGCGTATCGCAGGGAAGAAACACTGAAGCTTTCTTT. It codes for CSVSQGRNTEAFF. Full variable domain (rest looked up from reference TRBV29-1 and TRBJ1-1): SAVISQKPSRDICQRGTSLTIQCQVDSQVTMMFWYRQQPGQSLTLIATANQGSEATYESGFVIDKFPISRPNLTFSTLTVSNMSPEDSSIYLCSVSQGRNTEAFFGQGTRLTVV.